This TCR beta chain is from a study of preoperative IRX-2 immunotherapy in early breast cancer. Only in-frame clones appear in the TCRdb table, and some are missing; sequencing was by immunoSEQ multiplex PCR. The sample lists around 29,000 clones; around 91% were seen once. CDR1 SGHKS and CDR2 YYEKEE come from the germline V gene (reference sequence). V shed 4 bases and J shed 0 bases, with 16 bases lying between them. There are 17 residues in the CDR3. Regarding treatment: preoperative locoregional IRX-2 cytokine immunotherapy. The source of this sequence is a human donor with breast cancer. The chain recombines TRBV5-5 with TRBJ2-2; TRBD2 might be the D (6 bases). The biological material was taken from a patient treated with IRX-2 immunotherapy. The chain's CDR3 is CASSRGLTSSNTGELFF. In DNA form, the CDR3 reads TGTGCCAGCAGCCGGGGCCTTACTAGCTCGAACACCGGGGAGCTGTTTTTT.